These 28 T cell receptor beta chains share one sample of origin, sequenced in a study of CD8+ T cells in alopecia areata. Once RNA had been extracted, it was reverse transcribed into cDNA to act as the sequencing template. Produced via immunoSEQ multiplex PCR; TCRdb's table is partial and in-frame only. The data hold under 350,000 clones, with roughly 50% observed a single time. Sample treatment: oral pan-JAK inhibitor, 5-10 mg twice daily. The specimen was CD4+ T cells sorted from blood, collected at week 24, from a patient treated with tofacitinib. The source of these receptors is a human donor with alopecia areata.

The rearrangement joins TRBV29-1 to TRBJ2-2; a possible D gene is TRBD2 (6 bases). The germline CDR1 and CDR2 sequences are SQVTM and ANQGSEA. The CDR3 is made up of 14 amino acids. Between the trimmed V and J ends, which lost 5 bases and 0 bases, there was a span of 10 bases. In nucleotides, the CDR3 is TGCAGCGTTCGGGAGCTATCGAACACCGGGGAGCTGTTTTTT. Its translation: CSVRELSNTGELFF.

As regards this clone: The junction departs from the called germline gene at one end, perhaps through a read error. The CDR3 spells CASSTGQPTDTQYF. CDR3 nucleotides: TGTGCTAGCAGCACCGGACAGCCCACAGATACGCAGTATTTT. V gene TRBV7-7 combines with J gene TRBJ2-3, with D perhaps TRBD1 (6 bases). Germline CDR1 reads SSHAT; CDR2 reads FNYEAQ (reference sequence). The CDR3 contains 14 residues.

The chain couples TRBV5-4 to TRBJ1-2; TRBD1 matches at 8 bases. V trimming: 2 bases; J trimming: 5 bases; junction bases outside the gene matches: 8. The length of the CDR3 is 15 residues. The germline gives CDR1 SGHNT, CDR2 YYREEE (reference sequence). CDR3 in amino acids: CASSLGGQDGYGYTF. The DNA for the CDR3 is TGTGCCAGCAGCTTAGGGGGACAGGACGGATATGGCTACACCTTC.

In this sample, this clone turned up a few times. The gene calls are TRBV7-9 and TRBJ1-5; D is possibly TRBD1 (5 bases). Between the trimmed V and J ends, which lost 2 bases and 5 bases, there was a span of 7 bases. The germline gives CDR1 SEHNR, CDR2 FQNEAQ (reference sequence). The CDR3 is 13 amino acids. This chain's CDR3 is CASSLKGDQPQHF. CDR3 nucleotides: TGTGCCAGCAGCTTAAAAGGGGATCAGCCCCAGCATTTT.

This chain connects TRBV2 to TRBJ1-5, with no clear D. Germline V gene data show CDR1 as SNHLY and CDR2 as FYNNEI. This CDR3 is built from 11 residues. The V and J ends lost 3 bases and 5 bases respectively, with 2 bases between them. CDR3 sequence (DNA): TGTGCCAGCAGTGATCATCAGCCCCAGCATTTT. Translating it yields CASSDHQPQHF.

The chain is built from TRBV2 and TRBJ2-1; unclear D gene. CDR1 and CDR2 (germline): SNHLY, FYNNEI. The V and J ends lost 6 bases and 0 bases respectively, with 12 bases between them. This CDR3 spans 15 amino acids. In nucleotides, the CDR3 is TGTGCCAGCAGAACCCGAACAGACTCCTACAATGAGCAGTTCTTC. Encoded protein: CASRTRTDSYNEQFF.

This clone has only a few counts. The V call is TRBV19, the J call TRBJ1-1; D not certain. CDR3 length: 15 residues. Germline V lookup: CDR1 LNHDA, CDR2 SQIVND (reference sequence). V dropped 5 bases and J dropped 0 bases, with 13 bases sitting between them. The CDR3 sequence: CASSVTTSMNTEAFF. The CDR3 region has the DNA TGTGCCAGTAGTGTTACCACGTCTATGAACACTGAAGCTTTCTTT.

The chain joins TRBV7-8 to TRBJ1-6; 8 positions match TRBD1. After removal of 8 bases from V and 6 bases from J, the junction contained 9 bases not matched to a gene. Looked up from germline, CDR1 is SGHVS and CDR2 is FQNEAQ. CDR3 size: 15 residues. CDR3 protein: CASGPDRGGNSPLHF. DNA of the CDR3: TGTGCCAGCGGCCCTGACAGGGGTGGTAATTCACCCCTCCACTTT.

The table lists this clone with a few counts. V and J are TRBV19 and TRBJ1-2; TRBD1 might be the D (5 bases). This CDR3 has 14 amino acids. Germline V gene sequence: CDR1 LNHDA, CDR2 SQIVND (reference sequence). V was shortened by 5 bases and J by 4 bases, with 14 bases between the two germline ends. The CDR3 spells CASSRTRTGYGYTF. DNA for the CDR3: TGTGCCAGTAGTCGGACAAGGACTGGCTATGGCTACACCTTC.

There are a few counts of this clone. The chain joins TRBV15 to TRBJ2-7; tentative D call: TRBD2 (5 bases). Germline loops: CDR1 LNHNV, CDR2 YYDKDF (reference sequence). The CDR3 spans 15 residues. V lost 0 bases to trimming and J lost 7 bases, with 16 bases between them. The CDR3 DNA reads TGTGCCACCAGCAGAGATGCCCAAGGGAGTTCGGAGCAGTACTTC. Translation: CATSRDAQGSSEQYF.

V is TRBV19 and J is TRBJ1-5; TRBD1 agrees at 8 bases. This CDR3 comprises 14 residues. J was trimmed by 2 bases and V by 7 bases; bases with no gene match: 4. Germline V gives CDR1 LNHDA, CDR2 SQIVND (reference sequence). The CDR3 DNA is TGTGCCAGTAACAGGGGGGAAGGCAATCAGCCCCAGCATTTT. Translating gives CASNRGEGNQPQHF.

The CDR3 DNA is TGTGCCAGCAGCCAAGGGACAGGGACGGAGCAGTACTTC. Protein: CASSQGTGTEQYF. The rearrangement joins TRBV7-9 to TRBJ2-7; 9 bases match TRBD1. CDR1 and CDR2 from the germline V gene are SEHNR and FQNEAQ (reference sequence). The CDR3 is 13 residues long. Trimming removed 5 bases from V and 7 bases from J; junction bases left unmatched: 6.

This rearrangement joins TRBV6-1 to TRBJ2-2, with a weak D call TRBD1 (5 bases). CDR3 size: 13 residues. Trimming took off 4 bases at V and 7 bases at J, with 10 bases between the two ends. Germline CDR1 reads MNHNS; CDR2 reads SASEGT. The CDR3 protein is CASSVVGRGELFF. CDR3 in DNA: TGTGCCAGCAGTGTGGTGGGGCGCGGGGAGCTGTTTTTT.

This clone was counted between two and nine times. The chain couples TRBV7-2 to TRBJ2-7; TRBD2 matches 12 bases. CDR3 length: 16 amino acids. V was pared by 6 bases and J by 3 bases, with 9 bases of the junction left unmatched. The V gene's germline CDR1 is SGHTA and CDR2 FQGNSA. In DNA, the CDR3 is TGTGCCAGCAGACTAGCCTCTAGCGGGGGGGACTACGAGCAGTACTTC. As protein: CASRLASSGGDYEQYF.

This clone was detected once. The chain combines TRBV7-2 with TRBJ2-3, with D unclear. Germline CDR1 reads SGHTA; CDR2 reads FQGNSA. The V and J ends lost 1 base and 2 bases respectively, with 13 bases between them. The CDR3 runs to 16 residues. The CDR3 bases are TGTGCCAGCAGCTTAGTGGCAGTATCCTTCACAGATACGCAGTATTTT. This translates into CASSLVAVSFTDTQYF.

This clone turned up a few times. The rearrangement joins TRBV30 to TRBJ2-7, with D perhaps matching TRBD1 (6 bases). Per germline, CDR1 GTSNPN and CDR2 SVGIG (reference sequence). Trimming removed 0 bases from V and 0 bases from J, with 12 bases in between. The CDR3 contains 15 residues. This CDR3 is CAWSVPGDNSYEQYF. The CDR3 DNA sequence: TGTGCCTGGAGTGTACCAGGGGACAACTCCTACGAGCAGTACTTC.

The table lists this clone with a few counts. The chain has TRBV6-6 and TRBJ2-2; 8 nucleotides line up with TRBD1. The ends lost 6 bases at V and 3 bases at J; junction bases unmatched: 6. This CDR3 spans 15 amino acids. Germline loops: CDR1 MNHNY, CDR2 SVGAGI (reference sequence). CDR3: CASRPQGAHTGELFF. The CDR3 DNA reads as TGTGCCAGCAGGCCCCAGGGGGCGCACACCGGGGAGCTGTTTTTT.

This clone showed up just a few times. An end of the junction does not agree with germline; a read error may underlie this. The chain joins TRBV2 to TRBJ1-4, with 7 nucleotides matching TRBD1. The CDR3 runs 13 residues. From germline, CDR1 is SNHLY and CDR2 FYNNEI. CDR3 protein: CASSADREVPATF. The CDR3 bases are TGTGCCAGCAGTGCAGACAGGGAAGTCCCGGCAACGTTT.

This clone was counted between two and nine times. The rearrangement uses TRBV28 and TRBJ2-5; D unclear. The CDR3 has 13 residues. V lost 6 bases and J 2 bases, leaving 10 bases between the germline ends. The V gene's germline CDR1 is MDHEN and CDR2 SYDVKM. CDR3 amino acids: CASSPLGQETQYF. DNA for the CDR3: TGTGCCAGCAGCCCCCTCGGACAAGAGACCCAGTACTTC.

This clone was observed a few times. The chain links TRBV29-1 to TRBJ2-3; D might be TRBD1 (5 bases). This CDR3 is 15 amino acids long. Trimming shortened V by 4 bases and J by 0 bases, and 14 bases separated the two germline ends. CDR1 is SQVTM and CDR2 is ANQGSEA in the germline V gene. The CDR3 here is CSVAQGPSSTDTQYF. The CDR3 coding sequence is TGCAGCGTTGCCCAGGGCCCTTCTAGCACAGATACGCAGTATTTT.

This chain uses TRBV5-1 with TRBJ1-1; D is perhaps TRBD1 (5 bases). Germline assignment: CDR1 SGHRS and CDR2 YFSETQ. This CDR3 spans 14 amino acids. V was trimmed by 3 bases and J by 2 bases, leaving 11 bases between them. CDR3 sequence reads: CASSWMTDNTEAFF. For the CDR3, the DNA is TGCGCCAGCAGCTGGATGACAGACAACACTGAAGCTTTCTTT.

The V and J genes are TRBV9 and TRBJ2-2; the D call may be TRBD1 or TRBD2 (5 bases each). This CDR3 has 15 amino acids. Germline V gene data show CDR1 as SGDLS and CDR2 as YYNGEE. With 4 bases removed from V and 3 bases from J, the gap between germline ends came to 13 bases. The CDR3 sequence: CASSTQRGDTGELFF. The CDR3 DNA sequence: TGTGCCAGCAGCACTCAGAGAGGGGACACCGGGGAGCTGTTTTTT.

The CDR3 DNA reads TGTGCCACACAGGAAATTAGCACAGATACGCAGTATTTT. It encodes CATQEISTDTQYF. The chain employs TRBV10-3 and TRBJ2-3, with D tentatively TRBD1 (5 bases). Deletions cut 10 bases from V and 0 bases from J, with 11 bases between. Germline V gives CDR1 ENHRY, CDR2 SYGVKD. CDR3 length: 13 amino acids.

The V call is TRBV5-1, the J call TRBJ2-5; D possibly matches TRBD1 or TRBD2 (5 bases each). Trimming shortened V by 2 bases and J by 9 bases, and 20 bases separated the two germline ends. The length of the CDR3 is 15 residues. Germline CDR1 SGHRS, CDR2 YFSETQ. DNA for the CDR3: TGCGCCAGCAGCTTTGGCCTTGGGACGGCTAGTCCCCAGTACTTC. Translated, it gives CASSFGLGTASPQYF.

The genes are TRBV10-3 and TRBJ1-1; 8 bases map to TRBD1. Germline CDR1 reads ENHRY; CDR2 reads SYGVKD. Losses at the gene ends were 4 bases for V and 1 base for J; bases not matched to a gene: 2. This CDR3 is built from 14 residues. This chain's CDR3 is CAISGTGRNTEAFF. The DNA of the CDR3 is TGTGCCATCAGTGGGACAGGGCGGAACACTGAAGCTTTCTTT.

The chain couples TRBV9 to TRBJ2-7; either TRBD1 or TRBD2 may supply D (7 bases each). Trimming pared 3 bases from V and 8 bases from J, leaving 27 bases between. This CDR3 is built from 17 residues. In germline, CDR1 is SGDLS, CDR2 YYNGEE. CDR3 sequence: CASSAPGPAGGTNKQYF. CDR3 nucleotides: TGTGCCAGCAGCGCCCCGGGCCCCGCAGGGGGGACTAACAAGCAGTACTTC.

This clone showed up just a few times. The V gene is TRBV19, the J gene TRBJ1-5; D call uncertain. V dropped 1 base and J dropped 2 bases, with 3 bases sitting between them. Germline values: CDR1 LNHDA, CDR2 SQIVND (reference sequence). The CDR3 extends over 13 amino acids. The DNA of the CDR3 is TGTGCCAGTAGTATAGGGGGCAATCAGCCCCAGCATTTT. Encoded protein: CASSIGGNQPQHF.

This clone occurred once. The rearrangement joins TRBV30 to TRBJ1-2, with D possibly TRBD1 on 5 matching bases. V was clipped by 6 bases and J by 14 bases, with 19 bases between them. CDR1 and CDR2 (germline): GTSNPN, SVGIG (reference sequence). CDR3 size: 11 residues. CDR3 DNA sequence: TGTGCCTGCGCCGGGGCCGCAAGGCGGACCTTC. It yields the protein CACAGAARRTF.